The sequence of this T cell receptor (beta chain) was determined in a study of read filtering for tumor transcriptome and immune sequencing. This clonotype occurred many times. What it binds is unknown. Molecular barcoded adaptors covering alpha/delta and beta/gamma chains were used on roughly 400 ng RNA. Using its own MiXCR run on the reads, TCRdb lists one record per CDR3 protein. The sample has roughly 90,000 distinct CDR3 sequences, around 12% seen once. The V gene's germline CDR1 is DFQATT and CDR2 SNEGSKA (reference sequence). V was cut by 0 bases and J by 4 bases, with 6 bases left in between. CDR3 length equals 13 residues. General study points: In IR-seq, single-read clonotypes were 65% to 90% of clonotypes but around 3.2% of reads.

The J gene is TRBJ2-2, the V gene TRBV20-1; no reliable D call. The sequence was obtained from a donor over 35 with multiple myeloma. Input material: a population of CD138-negative cells sorted from bone marrow. This CDR3 is CSAREPITGELFF. CDR3 in DNA: TGCAGTGCTAGAGAGCCCATCACCGGGGAGCTGTTTTTT.